The T cell receptor beta chain under discussion was sequenced for a study of response to subunit inactivated influenza vaccine. General study points: The authors suggested that every seasonal influenza vaccination recruits few new T cells.

This CDR3 has 13 residues. The ends were cut back, 0 bases at V and 9 bases at J, with 9 bases in the middle. Germline V gives CDR1 MGHRA, CDR2 YSYEKL. TCRdb re-analysed the RT-PCR reads in MiXCR, keeping a single row per CDR3 protein. This table holds 530,000 or so distinct CDR3 sequences, approximately 12% found once. This clonotype was counted at least ten times. What it recognizes is unknown. This receptor was identified in a man aged 45-65 years who received an inactivated influenza vaccine. The chain recombines TRBV4-1 with TRBJ2-1, with a possible D match to TRBD1 (5 bases). The sequenced sample was PBMCs from blood, obtained on the day of vaccination. CDR3 region: CASSQDPGAEQFF. CDR3 nucleotides: TGCGCCAGCAGCCAAGATCCTGGGGCTGAGCAGTTCTTC.